This TCR beta chain was documented in a study of shared clonotypes between healthy human individuals. The V and J ends lost 0 bases and 11 bases, in that order; junction bases with no gene match: 2. CDR1 is KGHSH, CDR2 LQKENI, per germline. The CDR3 covers 13 residues. Clones were read by immunoSEQ multiplex PCR, and TCRdb kept only the in-frame ones, dropping some. The sample yields 2 million to 2.5 million clones, approximately 90% seen once. The clonotype originates from a man between 18 and 35 years old in good health. Some clones in this sample may be carry-over from other donors' samples. Material for sequencing was naive CD4+ T cells from PBMCs. Specified subset: CD45RA+ positively selected. V is TRBV18 and J is TRBJ2-1; 9 bases agree with TRBD1. CDR3 in DNA: TGTGCCAGCTCACCACCGGACAGGGGAAAGCAGTTCTTC. It specifies CASSPPDRGKQFF.